This T cell receptor beta chain was sequenced in a study of response to subunit inactivated influenza vaccine. Overall study findings and caveats: The study's authors posited that every seasonal influenza vaccination enlists few new T cells.

The sample holds a few counts of this clonotype. Its specificity is unknown. TCRdb independently ran MiXCR on the RT-PCR reads; one entry per CDR3 protein. Of 430,000 or so distinct CDR3 sequences in the sample, approximately 9.9% were seen once. There are 12 residues in the CDR3. The germline V gene has CDR1 DFQATT and CDR2 SNEGSKA (reference sequence). Deletions cut 3 bases from V and 6 bases from J, with 9 bases between. The chain employs TRBV20-1 and TRBJ2-1; D gene unclear. This receptor was identified in a middle-aged man who received an inactivated influenza vaccine. The source material was PBMCs from blood, sampled roughly 48 days after vaccination. The CDR3 DNA is TGCAGTGCTAGCGGGCCACCCAATGAGCAGTTCTTC. Encoded protein: CSASGPPNEQFF.